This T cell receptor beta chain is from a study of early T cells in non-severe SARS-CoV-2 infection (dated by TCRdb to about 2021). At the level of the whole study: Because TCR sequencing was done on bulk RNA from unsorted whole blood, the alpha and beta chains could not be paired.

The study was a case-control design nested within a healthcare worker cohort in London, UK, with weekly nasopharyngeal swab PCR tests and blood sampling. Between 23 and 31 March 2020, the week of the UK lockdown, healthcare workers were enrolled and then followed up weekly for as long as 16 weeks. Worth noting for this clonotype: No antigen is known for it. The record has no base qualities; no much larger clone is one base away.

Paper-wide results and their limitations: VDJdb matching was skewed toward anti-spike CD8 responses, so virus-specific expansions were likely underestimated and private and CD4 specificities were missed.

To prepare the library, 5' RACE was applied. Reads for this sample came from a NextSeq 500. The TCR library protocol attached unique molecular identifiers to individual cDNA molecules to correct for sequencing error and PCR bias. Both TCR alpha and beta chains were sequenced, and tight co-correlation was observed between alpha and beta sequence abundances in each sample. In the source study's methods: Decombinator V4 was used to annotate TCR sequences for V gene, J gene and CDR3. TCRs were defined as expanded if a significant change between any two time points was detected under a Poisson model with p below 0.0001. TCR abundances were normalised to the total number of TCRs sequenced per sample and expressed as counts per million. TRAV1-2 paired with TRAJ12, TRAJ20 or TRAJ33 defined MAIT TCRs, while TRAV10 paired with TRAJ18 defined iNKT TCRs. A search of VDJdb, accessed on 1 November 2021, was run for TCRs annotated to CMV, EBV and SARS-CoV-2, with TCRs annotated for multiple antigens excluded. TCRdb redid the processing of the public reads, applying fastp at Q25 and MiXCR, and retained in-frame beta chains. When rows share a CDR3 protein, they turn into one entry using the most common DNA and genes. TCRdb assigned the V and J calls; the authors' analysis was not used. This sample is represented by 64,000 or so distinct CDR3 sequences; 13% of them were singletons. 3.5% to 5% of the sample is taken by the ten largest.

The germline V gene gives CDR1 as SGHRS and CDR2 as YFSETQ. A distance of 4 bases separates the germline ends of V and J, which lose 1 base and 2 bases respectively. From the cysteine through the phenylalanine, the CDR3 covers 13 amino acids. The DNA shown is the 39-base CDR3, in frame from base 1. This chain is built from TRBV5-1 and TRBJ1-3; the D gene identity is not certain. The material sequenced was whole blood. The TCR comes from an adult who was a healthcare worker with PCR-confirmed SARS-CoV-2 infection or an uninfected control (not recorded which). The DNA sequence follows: TGCGCCAGCAGCTTGATAACTGGAAACACCATATATTTT. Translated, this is CASSLITGNTIYF.